One sample yielded the 10 T cell receptor beta chains listed below, sequenced in a study of vaccination and CD4 T cells after COVID-19. Cultured CD4+ T-cell DNA underwent Oncomine TCR Beta short-read sequencing. TCRdb re-derived calls from the PCR reads in MiXCR, one entry per CDR3 protein. The sample records approximately 5,800 distinct CDR3 sequences, about 40% being singletons. As for treatment: roughly 10-day PBMC culture with coronavirus spike peptide pools or control peptides (ViraFEST assay). The unexposed donor provided CD4+ T cells, which were taken before the COVID-19 pandemic (2011-2018). No antigen has been identified for these receptors. The sequenced material came from CD4+ T cells from blood, cultured in vitro. All receptors derive from a human donor in good health.

V gene TRBV27 combines with J gene TRBJ1-4; D may be TRBD1 (6 bases). The CDR3 is 13 amino acids. V dropped 6 bases and J dropped 8 bases, with 13 bases sitting between them. Germline lookup yields CDR1 MNHEY and CDR2 SMNVEV (reference sequence). CDR3 residues: CASRRRGAEKLFF. The DNA of the CDR3 is TGTGCCAGCAGGAGGAGGGGGGCGGAAAAACTGTTTTTT.

This clonotype turned up a few times. The chain uses TRBV7-2 and TRBJ2-5; 7 bases are a match to TRBD2. V shed 1 base and J 5 bases; nucleotides not matched to a gene: 7. The CDR3 totals 15 residues. The germline V gene has CDR1 SGHTA and CDR2 FQGNSA. The CDR3 DNA is TGTGCCAGCAGCTTAGGCGGGGGTCCCCGGGAGACCCAGTACTTC. This sequence encodes CASSLGGGPRETQYF.

The chain combines TRBV7-8 with TRBJ1-4, with D unresolved. The CDR3 is 14 amino acids. Per the germline V gene, CDR1 is SGHVS and CDR2 is FQNEAQ. Trimming took 1 base from V and 5 from J, leaving 8 bases between them. In DNA, the CDR3 is TGTGCCAGCAGCTTAGAATCCCCGAATGAAAAACTGTTTTTT. This gives the protein CASSLESPNEKLFF.

The J gene is TRBJ2-6, the V gene TRBV29-1; 8 nucleotides align to TRBD1. The CDR3 is made up of 19 amino acids. Unmatched junction bases numbered 12, after V lost 0 bases and J lost 2 bases. The germline V gene has CDR1 SQVTM and CDR2 ANQGSEA. This CDR3 reads CSVEELGGQGRTGANVLTF. The CDR3 DNA follows: TGCAGCGTTGAAGAGTTAGGAGGACAGGGCCGAACTGGGGCCAACGTCCTGACTTTC.

The chain recombines TRBV5-1 with TRBJ2-1, with 12 bases identical to TRBD1. The CDR3 totals 15 residues. The V and J ends lost 6 bases and 8 bases, in that order; junction bases with no gene match: 9. Germline V gene lookup returns CDR1 SGHRS and CDR2 YFSETQ. CDR3 loop: CASTFGTGGFHEQFF. DNA of the CDR3: TGCGCCAGCACCTTCGGGACAGGGGGCTTCCATGAGCAGTTCTTC.

This clonotype is deemed large. This sequence joins TRBV28 and TRBJ1-2; D gene ambiguous. The CDR3 has 10 residues. With 5 bases removed from V and 4 bases from J, the gap between germline ends came to 2 bases. CDR1 MDHEN and CDR2 SYDVKM come from the germline V gene. The CDR3 nucleotides are TGTGCCAGCAGTAGCTATGGCTACACCTTC. Its protein is CASSSYGYTF.

V usage is TRBV6-4 and J usage is TRBJ2-6; 10 nucleotides line up with TRBD1. Unmatched junction bases numbered 3, after V lost 8 bases and J lost 2 bases. The CDR3 runs 15 residues. Germline CDR1 is MRHNA and CDR2 is SNTAGT. The CDR3 loop reads CASGTGVPGANVLTF. The CDR3 region has the DNA TGTGCCAGCGGGACAGGGGTCCCTGGGGCCAACGTCCTGACTTTC.

This clonotype appeared a few times. The J gene is TRBJ1-4, the V gene TRBV6-4; unclear D gene. V gave up 3 bases and J gave up 6 bases, with 14 bases separating them. This CDR3 is built from 15 residues. The germline CDR1 and CDR2 sequences are MRHNA and SNTAGT. The CDR3 DNA is TGTGCCAGCAGTGAGAATGTGGGGAGGGATGAAAAACTGTTTTTT. Protein sequence: CASSENVGRDEKLFF.

This clonotype was recorded a few times. CDR3: CASSSKGPGANTGELFF. The DNA for the CDR3 is TGTGCCAGCAGCTCCAAGGGACCGGGGGCGAACACCGGGGAGCTGTTTTTT. This chain joins TRBV7-2 and TRBJ2-2, with a possible D match to TRBD2 (6 bases). Per the germline V gene, CDR1 is SGHTA and CDR2 is FQGNSA. V was clipped by 4 bases and J by 0 bases, with 15 bases between them. The CDR3 has 17 residues.

This clonotype was detected a few times. The genes are TRBV7-9 and TRBJ1-6; D perhaps matches TRBD1 (5 bases). The CDR3 sequence is 13 residues long. The V end was cut by 1 base, the J end by 10 bases, with 8 bases between. CDR1 and CDR2 (germline): SEHNR, FQNEAQ (reference sequence). The CDR3, as DNA: TGTGCCAGCAGCTTAGGGACAAACTCACCCCTCCACTTT. Translating it yields CASSLGTNSPLHF. The full variable domain, rest sourced from reference TRBV7-9 and TRBJ1-6, is DTGVSQNPRHKITKRGQNVTFRCDPISEHNRLYWYRQTLGQGPEFLTYFQNEAQLEKSRLLSDRFSAERPKGSFSTLEIQRTEQGDSAMYLCASSLGTNSPLHFGNGTRLTVT.